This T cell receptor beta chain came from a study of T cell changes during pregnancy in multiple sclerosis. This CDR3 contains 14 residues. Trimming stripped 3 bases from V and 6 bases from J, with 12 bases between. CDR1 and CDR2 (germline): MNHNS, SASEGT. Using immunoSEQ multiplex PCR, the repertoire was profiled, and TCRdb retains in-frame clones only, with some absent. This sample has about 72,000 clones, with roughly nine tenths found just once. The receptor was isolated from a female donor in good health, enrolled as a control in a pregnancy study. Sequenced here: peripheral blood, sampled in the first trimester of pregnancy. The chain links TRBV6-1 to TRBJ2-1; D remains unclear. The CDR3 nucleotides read TGTGCCAGCAGTGATGTTGGCCACGCCAATGAGCAGTTCTTC. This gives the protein CASSDVGHANEQFF.